The present T cell receptor beta chain was sequenced within a study of cytomegalovirus exposure and HLA in healthy donors. The study's findings and limits: Cytomegalovirus association was listed for 150 to 200 TCR beta chains.

60 Vbeta and 13 Jbeta primers were used in PCR. Measured with immunoSEQ multiplex PCR; TCRdb has only the in-frame clones, and not every one. The sample yields 35,000 to 50,000 clones, 81% seen once. CDR1 SGHRS and CDR2 YFSETQ come from the germline V gene. The CDR3 contains 16 residues. After removal of 3 bases from V and 11 bases from J, the junction contained 11 bases not matched to a gene. On this clone: Its antigen remains unknown.

The sequenced material came from PBMCs. This TCR was recovered from a man aged 50-60 years in good health and CMV-seronegative. V is TRBV5-1 and J is TRBJ1-6; 10 positions match TRBD1. CDR3 in amino acids: CASSYGAGTGDAPLHF. CDR3 coding DNA: TGCGCCAGCAGCTACGGGGCCGGGACAGGGGACGCACCCCTCCACTTT.